Following are 2 T cell receptor beta chains from one sample sequenced in a study of shared clonotypes between healthy human individuals. The repertoire was sequenced with immunoSEQ multiplex PCR; TCRdb's copy has only in-frame clones and lacks some. The sample has some 1 million clones, roughly 75% seen once; the top ten hold about 1.5%. Sequences were obtained from memory CD4+ T cells sorted from blood. Subset reported: CD45RA-negative fraction. These receptors were collected from a man aged 18 to 30 in good health.

With respect to this clone: This sample also contains other DNA sequences that code for the same CDR3. The chain joins TRBV7-9 to TRBJ1-4; TRBD1 matches at 9 bases. The CDR3 contains 15 residues. Germline V gene lookup returns CDR1 SEHNR and CDR2 FQNEAQ (reference sequence). V lost 5 bases and J lost 1; bases outside the gene matches: 2. CDR3 sequence: CASSLDRGTNEKLFF. CDR3 in DNA: TGTGCCAGCAGCCTGGACAGGGGAACTAATGAAAAACTGTTTTTT.

The count of this clone is one. The gene calls are TRBV10-3 and TRBJ2-2; 8 bases are a match to TRBD1. V dropped 9 bases and J dropped 1; count of bases not matched to a gene: 4. The germline gives CDR1 ENHRY, CDR2 SYGVKD. The CDR3 totals 14 residues. The CDR3 nucleotides read TGTGCCATACGGACAGGGTTGAACACCGGGGAGCTGTTTTTT. It yields the protein CAIRTGLNTGELFF.